This TCR beta chain was sequenced for a study of cytomegalovirus exposure and HLA in healthy donors (dated by TCRdb to 2016 to 2017). Study-wide context: An earlier analysis of some 550 of the donors reported 276 Gb of sequence data and 117 million unique TCR beta sequences from about 200 million T cells. About 330 gigabases of sequencing data and around 88 million unique TCR sequences made up an early release that covered around 640 HLA-typed donors. Of the approximately 400 genotyped donors, 81% fell in the genetic ancestry cluster associated with self-reported Caucasian donors. The study aimed to test whether cataloging public T cell receptors could reveal signatures of past pathogen exposure. The study profiled the T cell repertoires of hundreds of subjects by immunosequencing and related them to cytomegalovirus serostatus. Besides the first cohort of around 700 subjects, a separate validation cohort made up of about 120 different subjects was used. High-throughput TCR immunosequencing, statistical association of individual TCRs with disease status, and machine learning were combined to predict cytomegalovirus infection status. In a later analysis, previously published TCR beta repertoires from fewer than 750 donors were re-analyzed and high-resolution HLA genotyping was added so that TCR occurrence patterns could be studied. Rather than using new phenotypic data, the later analysis identified candidate immune exposures from TCR beta sequences and from how often those sequences occurred across donors. An earlier analysis of 587 of the donors applied high-throughput TCR beta sequencing to assess whether each TCR beta V gene segment acted as functional or pseudogenic. Alongside the repertoire data, information on donor age, sex, ethnicity and CMV serostatus was compiled. A later genetic analysis used genome-wide SNP genotypes for about 60% of the roughly 700 donors, treating that subset as a discovery cohort. Every discovery cohort repertoire had been produced on one sequencing platform. Both class I and class II loci were covered by HLA typing, at four-digit resolution. The number of typed donors differed by locus: about 629-640 for A, B, C, DRB1 and DQB1; 500 to 550 for DQA1; some 590 for DPA1; and 400 to 480 for DPB1. Several DR-DQ haplotypes were treated as single units for association and clustering because of strong linkage in the cohort. Across approximately 400 genotyped donors of the cohort, an average of about 240,000 unique TCR beta nucleotide sequences per donor were sequenced, and 15% to 20% of those sequences were non-productive.

Preparation of the library involved the immunoSEQ multiplex PCR assay. A mixture of 60 forward primers for TCR Vbeta segments and 13 reverse primers for TCR Jbeta segments was used in the multiplex PCR. The CDR3 region of rearranged TCR beta genes was amplified from genomic DNA by a multiplex PCR assay. Amplified TCR beta libraries were sequenced as 87-base-pair reads on the Illumina HiSeq System. The study's own analysis went as follows. A later analysis tallied 70 million to 100 million unique TCR beta chains across the 666 repertoires, and some 10 million of those chains were shared by two or more donors. Raw reads were error-corrected and collapsed into unique sequences with a nearest-neighbor algorithm that merged closely related sequences to remove PCR and sequencing errors. CDR3 sequences were aligned to IMGT reference sequences to assign V, D and J gene segments. For a sequence to be retained, a match of at least six nucleotides to both a V gene segment and a J gene segment was required. A rearrangement counted as productive if the CDR3 had no stop codons and remained in frame with V and J, and every other rearrangement counted as non-productive. Following IMGT convention, CDR3 was defined as the stretch from the second conserved V-encoded cysteine up to the conserved J-encoded phenylalanine. Sequences without an unambiguous match to a single V gene segment were excluded from the earlier analysis of several hundred of the donors. In an earlier analysis of around 590 of the donors, a V segment was called functional when productive rearrangements were above 56.7%, and segregating when the standard deviation between donors exceeded 5%. A statistical classification framework was built for diagnosing cytomegalovirus status from the catalog of TCR beta chain sequences. A later analysis assigned V and J genes by comparing TCR nucleotide sequences with IMGT/GENE-DB human TR gene sequences. A later analysis assigned CDR3 sequences and most-parsimonious VDJ recombination scenarios with the TCRdist pipeline. A later analysis defined each TCR beta chain by its CDR3 amino acid sequence plus V-gene family, and excluded reads lacking a unique V-gene family. In a later analysis, approximately 590 highly shared, low-generation-probability nucleotide sequences were removed to address suspected cross-contamination and a sequencing artifact. In a later analysis, a clonal expansion index was calculated for each public chain from normalized within-repertoire ranks of inferred template counts. In a later analysis, generation probabilities were computed with a VDJ recombination model fitted to out-of-frame rearrangements, and the resulting probabilities were checked against IGoR. In a later analysis, hypergeometric tests were used to score TCR-TCR, TCR-HLA and TCR-CMV co-occurrence, with a repertoire-size bias correction applied to TCR pairs. False discovery rates were estimated in a later analysis by permuting HLA or CMV assignments 20 times. In a later analysis, co-occurring TCRs were grouped using DBSCAN, and TCRdist sequence similarity was added for clustering within HLA-allele-positive subsets. Repertoires with fewer than 30,000 or more than 120,000 public chains were left out of co-occurrence clustering, as were five repertoires with anomalous nucleotide sharing. TCRdb carries this immuneACCESS record with in-frame sequences only. Its versions omit some clonotypes, under half of them owing to an unresolved V gene in the studies checked, with the rest unexplained. V and J calls and clone size are as listed in that table; D and trimming were resolved from the DNA. For this sample there are about 200,000 clones; 87% appear just once. Clones ranked in the top ten supply around 1% of the sample.

This clone was observed a handful of times. This receptor's antigen is unknown. The sample holds no much larger clone one base away, and base qualities are not on file. In total, about 650 healthy bone marrow donors made up the cohort. At the time of sampling, all cohort members were nominally healthy, though unrecorded immune exposures were likely present. The donor was CMV seronegative and belonged to the group of under 400 seronegative cohort members. Each donor provided a peripheral blood sample, and peripheral blood mononuclear cells were used for TCR beta sequencing. Genomic DNA extraction from the blood cell samples was performed with the Qiagen DNeasy Blood Extraction Kit. General study outcomes and caveats: In this cohort, only TCR beta chains were sequenced, and detectable features were limited by the absence of alpha or paired-chain data. A group of highly shared sequence variants was considered likely to be a technical artifact of the sequencing pipeline. Compared with equally common non-associated chains, HLA-associated TCR beta chains in a later analysis were more clonally expanded and had lower generation probabilities. In vitro tests confirmed that three of the cytomegalovirus-associated TCR beta chains recognize cytomegalovirus antigens. V-gene and J-gene trimming of TCR beta chains was associated with a missense DCLRE1C variant in a later genetic analysis, and the association was replicated in an independent cohort. In a later analysis, several top co-occurrence clusters were reported to appear linked to parvovirus B19, influenza, CMV and Epstein-Barr virus. Because some donors lacked HLA typing at each locus, the association tests relied only on the typed subset. The only immune exposure information available for the cohort was CMV serostatus. Most TCR sequences were observed very rarely across donors, whereas some public TCRs were present in many individuals. Because counts were too low, about 18 rarely observed V segments, including chromosome 9 orphons, were left out of the earlier analysis of a few hundred of the donors. It was suggested by the authors that the approach could potentially be generalized to other disease states and immunological phenotypes. A further reported finding was that TCR beta sequences accurately predicted the HLA-A and HLA-B alleles for most subjects in the first cohort. Linkage disequilibrium might explain the correlated functional status among segregating V segments, but an unknown experimental factor could not be ruled out. The 87-base-pair reads could not distinguish some IMGT-functional V segments, including TRBV6-2 and TRBV6-3, so those segments were excluded. A later analysis associated 15,000 to 20,000 TCR beta sequences with specific HLA alleles at a false discovery rate of 0.05. In a later analysis, most CMV-associated TCR beta chains were found to appear HLA-restricted, with HLA associations seemingly driven largely by CMV exposure. In a later analysis, the rate of TCR association differed among HLA loci, with DRB1 alleles having the most associated TCRs and HLA-C alleles having the fewest. In an earlier analysis of 587 of the donors, most TCR beta V segments appeared in productive rearrangements about 87% or about 30% of the time, broadly matching IMGT annotations. A later genetic analysis reported fewer N-insertions in productive TCRs among donors in an Asian-associated ancestry cluster than the roughly 720-donor mean. The study listed 164 TCR beta chains as associated with cytomegalovirus. Assigning TCR associations to individual alleles was difficult when HLA alleles, especially DR and DQ, strongly co-occurred. Presence/absence analyses assumed roughly uniform sequencing depth across donors, an assumption that may not hold. Cytomegalovirus status was reported to be diagnosed by the classifier with high specificity and sensitivity in both the original and validation cohorts.

Between the V and J ends, shortened by 1 base and 6 bases respectively, the junction contains 11 bases. CDR1 is given as SGHDT and CDR2 as YYEEEE, both from the germline V gene. The CDR3 numbers 14 residues from cysteine through phenylalanine. Only the CDR3 part of the read is kept: 42 bases, read in frame from the first base. The specimen was PBMCs. The clonotype was recovered from a boy aged 2 to 9 in good health and CMV-seronegative. The rearrangement joined TRBV5-6 to TRBJ1-5; the D gene cannot be named for sure. The CDR3 amino acid sequence is: CASSLRESTQPQHF. The sequenced DNA is TGTGCCAGCAGCTTGCGGGAATCTACTCAGCCCCAGCATTTT.